A single T cell receptor (beta chain) is shown here with its context. Antigen specificity is unknown. A clone one base away is much larger, so this may be a read error. The three twin pairs were reared together, likely meeting the same infections. This specimen comes from a study of identical twins' blood T cells. The CDR3 is made up of 16 amino acids. V lost 2 bases and J lost 1, with 11 bases in between. In germline, CDR1 is SGHAT, CDR2 FQNNGV. Study findings and constraints: Each donor's most abundant TCRbeta clonotypes shared more CDR3 sequences with her twin than unrelated donors. Twins shared about as many clonotypes as their cloneset sizes predicted.

From the 5' RACE reads, TCRdb called clonotypes with MiXCR, one entry per CDR3 protein. Of hundreds of thousands of distinct CDR3 sequences in the sample, 28% were seen once. The clonotype originates from a woman aged 18-55 years in good health. Sequencing was performed on PBMCs. The chain carries TRBV11-2 and TRBJ2-2; D is perhaps TRBD2 (6 bases). CDR3 DNA sequence: TGTGCCAGCAGCTTATTAGCGGAGGGGAACACCGGGGAGCTGTTTTTT. This gives the protein CASSLLAEGNTGELFF. Based on the CDR3 plus reference TRBV11-2 and TRBJ2-2, the full variable domain is EAGVAQSPRYKIIEKRQSVAFWCNPISGHATLYWYQQILGQGPKLLIQFQNNGVVDDSQLPKDRFSAERLKGVDSTLKIQPAKLEDSAVYLCASSLLAEGNTGELFFGEGSRLTVL.